A single sample gave rise to the 21 T cell receptor beta chains below, sequenced in a study of CD4 T cells in relation to SARS-CoV-2 and coronaviruses. The unexposed donors gave CD4+ T cells in about 2010-2019, prior to COVID-19. After approximately ten days of culture, CD4+ T cells were isolated. Repertoires were generated with immunoSEQ multiplex PCR, while TCRdb's copy carries only in-frame clones and drops some. The table shows about 23,000 clones, with 70% to 75% occurring only once. No antigens are known for them. The material sequenced was CD4+ T cells from PBMCs, cultured in vitro. These receptors were obtained from a human donor in good health.

In its sample, this clone was seen a few times. The genes are TRBV5-4 and TRBJ1-6; a weak D match, TRBD1 (6 bases). There are 14 residues in the CDR3. Deletions cut 7 bases from V and 10 bases from J, with 18 bases between. CDR1 and CDR2 (germline): SGHNT, YYREEE (reference sequence). The CDR3 spells CASRQWGAGSPLHF. CDR3 in DNA: TGTGCCAGCCGCCAGTGGGGGGCTGGGTCACCCCTCCACTTT. The complete variable domain, with remaining parts taken from reference TRBV5-4 and TRBJ1-6, reads ETGVTQSPTHLIKTRGQQVTLRCSSQSGHNTVSWYQQALGQGPQFIFQYYREEENGRGNFPPRFSGLQFPNYSSELNVNALELDDSALYLCASRQWGAGSPLHFGNGTRLTVT.

V usage is TRBV6-5 and J usage is TRBJ1-2; D is unresolved. V was pared by 5 bases and J by 4 bases, with 11 bases between. The CDR3 has 13 residues. Germline lookup yields CDR1 MNHEY and CDR2 SVGAGI. CDR3 nucleotides: TGTGCCAGCAGTCCCGGCATAGTCTATGGCTACACCTTC. Protein: CASSPGIVYGYTF.

This rearrangement joins TRBV19 to TRBJ1-5, with D maybe TRBD1 (5 bases). The CDR3 has 15 amino acids. V lost 3 bases and J 0 bases, leaving 9 bases between the germline ends. Germline CDR1 and CDR2: LNHDA and SQIVND (reference sequence). DNA of the CDR3: TGTGCCAGTAGTATGACAGTAAATAGCAATCAGCCCCAGCATTTT. It encodes CASSMTVNSNQPQHF.

This chain connects TRBV7-2 to TRBJ2-7; 9 nucleotides agree with TRBD2. CDR1 and CDR2 from the germline V gene are SGHTA and FQGNSA. CDR3 size: 16 residues. V lost 5 bases, J lost 3 bases, and 11 bases stayed unmatched. The CDR3 region is CASSPRGGGRVYEQYF. The DNA for the CDR3 is TGTGCCAGCAGCCCAAGGGGGGGCGGGAGGGTCTACGAGCAGTACTTC.

V usage is TRBV12-5 and J usage is TRBJ1-1, with a weak D call TRBD1 (5 bases). V lost 7 bases and J 3 bases, leaving 21 bases between the germline ends. Looked up from germline, CDR1 is LGHNT and CDR2 is FRNRAP. The CDR3 is 16 residues long. The chain's CDR3 is CASAANKDTLYTEAFF. The CDR3 nucleotides read TGTGCTAGTGCCGCAAATAAGGACACCTTATACACTGAAGCTTTCTTT.

V is TRBV18 and J is TRBJ1-5; 7 bases agree with TRBD1. Losses at the gene ends were 3 bases for V and 0 bases for J; bases not matched to a gene: 2. This CDR3 contains 15 residues. From germline, CDR1 is KGHSH and CDR2 LQKENI. The CDR3 coding sequence is TGTGCCAGCTCACCCGGGACAGATAGCAATCAGCCCCAGCATTTT. The encoded protein is CASSPGTDSNQPQHF.

The chain employs TRBV12-5 and TRBJ1-1, with D maybe TRBD1 (5 bases). The length of the CDR3 is 12 residues. The ends were cut back, 5 bases at V and 4 bases at J, with 8 bases in the middle. The germline CDR1 and CDR2 sequences are LGHNT and FRNRAP. The CDR3 loop reads CASGQGFTEAFF. CDR3 DNA: TGTGCTAGTGGTCAGGGTTTCACTGAAGCTTTCTTT.

The chain uses TRBV3-1 (or the pseudogene TRBV3-2) and TRBJ1-2; a possible D gene is TRBD1 (6 bases). The CDR3 covers 15 residues. Germline V gene lookup returns CDR1 LGHDT and CDR2 YNNKEL (reference sequence). V was pared by 1 base and J by 7 bases, with 16 bases between. The CDR3 spells CASSQVDRIIAGYTF. As DNA, the CDR3 is TGTGCCAGCAGCCAAGTCGACAGGATTATAGCTGGCTACACCTTC.

V gene TRBV5-6 combines with J gene TRBJ1-3, with 7 positions matching TRBD1. The CDR3 spans 17 residues. The J segment lost 0 bases and the V segment lost 0 bases, leaving 6 bases of the junction unmatched. Germline CDR1 reads SGHDT; CDR2 reads YYEEEE. The DNA of the CDR3 is TGTGCCAGCAGCTTGGTGGGACAGAGATCCTCTGGAAACACCATATATTTT. Its translation: CASSLVGQRSSGNTIYF. Using reference TRBV5-6 and TRBJ1-3 for the parts outside the CDR3, the full variable domain is DAGVTQSPTHLIKTRGQQVTLRCSPKSGHDTVSWYQQALGQGPQFIFQYYEEEERQRGNFPDRFSGHQFPNYSSELNVNALLLGDSALYLCASSLVGQRSSGNTIYFGEGSWLTVV.

The rearrangement joins TRBV20-1 to TRBJ1-6, with a tentative D call TRBD1 (5 bases). The germline V gene encodes CDR1 DFQATT and CDR2 SNEGSKA (reference sequence). Trimming pared 3 bases from V and 9 bases from J, leaving 15 bases between. The CDR3 is 14 residues long. The CDR3 sequence is CSASSGAQISPLHF. The CDR3 DNA sequence: TGCAGTGCTAGTTCTGGGGCGCAAATTTCACCCCTCCACTTT.

This sequence joins TRBV5-1 and TRBJ1-2, with D possibly being TRBD1 (5 bases). This CDR3 contains 15 residues. V was shortened by 2 bases and J by 4 bases, with 15 bases between the two germline ends. Germline lookup yields CDR1 SGHRS and CDR2 YFSETQ. Here the CDR3 reads CASSFDRPGAYGYTF. CDR3 bases: TGCGCCAGCAGCTTCGACAGACCTGGAGCCTATGGCTACACCTTC.

This chain connects TRBV2 to TRBJ1-1; 10 nucleotides agree with TRBD1. The CDR3 has 14 amino acids. The V gene end was trimmed by 4 bases and the J gene end by 5 bases; junction bases not matched to a gene: 4. Germline V gene data show CDR1 as SNHLY and CDR2 as FYNNEI. CDR3 residues: CASSGQGASTEAFF. The CDR3 region has the DNA TGTGCCAGCAGTGGACAGGGGGCAAGTACTGAAGCTTTCTTT.

V and J are TRBV6-1 and TRBJ1-3; tentative D call: TRBD1 (5 bases). V dropped 0 bases and J dropped 1 base, with 7 bases sitting between them. This CDR3 is built from 15 residues. Germline assignment: CDR1 MNHNS and CDR2 SASEGT. The CDR3 DNA reads TGTGCCAGCAGTGAAGCGGGGGGGTCTGGAAACACCATATATTTT. Its translation is CASSEAGGSGNTIYF.

This clone was found a few times. This chain joins TRBV15 and TRBJ1-1; D is perhaps TRBD1 (6 bases). Germline assignment: CDR1 LNHNV and CDR2 YYDKDF (reference sequence). The CDR3 has 14 residues. V dropped 4 bases and J dropped 2 bases, with 11 bases sitting between them. The CDR3 is CATSMGHGNTEAFF. DNA of the CDR3: TGTGCCACCAGCATGGGACACGGAAACACTGAAGCTTTCTTT.

This clone was observed once. The V gene is TRBV18, the J gene TRBJ1-2; D remains ambiguous. CDR1 is KGHSH and CDR2 is LQKENI in the germline V gene. This CDR3 spans 16 amino acids. Between the trimmed V and J ends, which lost 3 bases and 7 bases, there was a span of 21 bases. For the CDR3, the DNA is TGTGCCAGCTCACCGGTACCGGGCCCCGATTCGGGTGGCTACACCTTC. Residues: CASSPVPGPDSGGYTF.

The J gene is TRBJ1-3, the V gene TRBV28; D uncertain. Looked up from germline, CDR1 is MDHEN and CDR2 is SYDVKM. V dropped 5 bases and J dropped 0 bases, with 2 bases sitting between them. The CDR3 extends over 12 amino acids. This chain's CDR3 is CASSNSGNTIYF. In DNA, the CDR3 is TGTGCCAGCAGTAACTCTGGAAACACCATATATTTT.

The V call is TRBV7-9, the J call TRBJ2-7, with unresolved D. This CDR3 is built from 13 residues. Per the germline V gene, CDR1 is SEHNR and CDR2 is FQNEAQ (reference sequence). V gave up 3 bases and J gave up 0 bases, with 6 bases separating them. DNA for the CDR3: TGTGCCAGCAGCTTGGGTCACTCCTACGAGCAGTACTTC. Encoded protein: CASSLGHSYEQYF.

The chain recombines TRBV19 with TRBJ1-6, with 12 bases identical to TRBD1. Germline V gene sequence: CDR1 LNHDA, CDR2 SQIVND (reference sequence). The CDR3 consists of 18 residues. V was pared by 1 base and J by 10 bases, with 11 bases of the junction left unmatched. The CDR3 sequence: CASSIVAGQGAARSPLHF. CDR3 sequence (DNA): TGTGCCAGTAGTATAGTTGCGGGACAGGGGGCTGCAAGATCACCCCTCCACTTT.

The chain carries TRBV10-3 and TRBJ2-1; 12 nucleotides match TRBD2. The J segment lost 9 bases and the V segment lost 4 bases, leaving 4 bases of the junction unmatched. From germline, CDR1 is ENHRY and CDR2 SYGVKD. This CDR3 is built from 14 residues. The CDR3 region is CAISGLAGESEQFF. In nucleotides, the CDR3 is TGTGCCATCAGTGGACTAGCGGGAGAATCTGAGCAGTTCTTC.

The chain's CDR3 is CASSPPRPGQGSYEQYF. Written as DNA, the CDR3 is TGTGCCAGCAGTCCCCCCCGGCCGGGACAGGGCTCCTACGAGCAGTACTTC. V and J are TRBV11-3 and TRBJ2-7, with 9 nucleotides matching TRBD1. CDR3 length equals 17 residues. The V gene end was trimmed by 6 bases and the J gene end by 0 bases; junction bases not matched to a gene: 12. Germline values: CDR1 SGHNT, CDR2 YENEEA. The variable domain in full, with the rest retrieved from reference TRBV11-3 and TRBJ2-7, is EAGVVQSPRYKIIEKKQPVAFWCNPISGHNTLYWYLQNLGQGPELLIRYENEEAVDDSQLPKDRFSAERLKGVDSTLKIQPAELGDSAVYLCASSPPRPGQGSYEQYFGPGTRLTVT.

The rearrangement uses TRBV28 and TRBJ2-7, with D maybe TRBD1 (5 bases). Between the trimmed V and J ends, which lost 2 bases and 2 bases, there was a span of 10 bases. This CDR3 is 14 amino acids long. The V gene's germline CDR1 is MDHEN and CDR2 SYDVKM. Here the CDR3 DNA reads TGTGCCAGCAGTTTAGGCGACAGAGCCTACGAGCAGTACTTC. It translates to CASSLGDRAYEQYF.